This TCR beta chain emerged from a study of radiotherapy plus CTLA-4 blockade in lung cancer. In the case of this clone: Its target is not known.

Study-wide findings and caveats: After radiotherapy and ipilimumab, tumor-derived clones expanded in peripheral blood.

The V end lost 5 bases, the J end lost 0 bases, and 14 bases lay between the germline ends. CDR3 length: 15 amino acids. Per the germline V gene, CDR1 is SGHTA and CDR2 is FQGTGA. Sequenced by immunoSEQ multiplex PCR; TCRdb stores in-frame clones only, minus some. This table has around 70,000 clones, about nine tenths appearing once. The sequenced sample was peripheral blood, obtained from a patient treated with radiotherapy plus ipilimumab. The receptor was derived from a human donor with non-small cell lung cancer that progressed on radiotherapy plus ipilimumab. The rearrangement uses TRBV7-3 and TRBJ2-7, with D possibly matching TRBD2 (6 bases). The DNA of the CDR3 is TGTGCCAGCAGCCTGGGACTCCTGAGCTCCTACGAGCAGTACTTC. This translates into CASSLGLLSSYEQYF.